This TCR beta chain emerged from a study of control samples from healthy donors and cancer patients. The repertoire was sequenced with immunoSEQ multiplex PCR; TCRdb's copy has only in-frame clones and lacks some. The sample shows over 150,000 clones, 94% of them seen only once. The CDR3 runs 16 residues. Per germline, CDR1 SGHRS and CDR2 YFSETQ. The ends lost 0 bases at V and 1 base at J; junction bases unmatched: 2. V gene TRBV5-1 combines with J gene TRBJ1-5; 9 nucleotides align to TRBD1. Sequencing was carried out using blood. The receptor was derived from a man aged 35-49 years in good health. This CDR3 reads CASSLGTGASNQPQHF. Written as DNA, the CDR3 is TGCGCCAGCAGCTTGGGGACAGGGGCGAGCAATCAGCCCCAGCATTTT.